The T cell receptor beta chain described here comes from a study of OX40 agonist ivuxolimab in advanced cancers. TCRdb keeps only in-frame clones here, not all; method: immunoSEQ multiplex PCR. The sample includes about 48,000 clones, 83% of them seen just once. Remarks on this clone: Its antigen remains unknown.

Whole-study results and caveats: CD4+ and CD8+ blood T cells expanded clonally by week 6 at 0.1 to 3.0 mg/kg.

Germline V gene sequence: CDR1 KGHSH, CDR2 LQKENI. The CDR3 runs to 13 residues. V gave up 5 bases and J gave up 8 bases, with 15 bases separating them. This clonotype was obtained from an adult with an advanced solid tumor such as melanoma, head and neck, liver or kidney cancer. The sample was CD4+ or CD8+ T cells sorted from blood, taken in a trial of the OX40 agonist ivuxolimab. The chain joins TRBV18 to TRBJ1-2; D might be TRBD1 (6 bases). CDR3 sequence: CASSTNRAGGYTF. The CDR3 nucleotides read TGTGCCAGCTCAACCAACAGGGCCGGAGGCTACACCTTC.